Below are 16 T cell receptor beta chains sequenced from a single sample in a study of blood T cells in healthy people across ages. Then a second PCR, running about 6 to 11 cycles, was carried out with a sample-barcoded 5' primer and a J-beta primer mix. TCRdb reprocessed the 5' RACE reads via MiXCR and lists one record per CDR3 protein. The repertoire consists of about 1.7 million distinct CDR3 sequences, with approximately 30% occurring once and the leading ten covering roughly 8.2%. The specimen sequenced was blood. These receptors were collected from a woman aged 25-40 years in good health.

This clonotype was detected ten times or more. The gene calls are TRBV20-1 and TRBJ2-1, with 9 bases aligning to TRBD2. Per germline, CDR1 DFQATT and CDR2 SNEGSKA (reference sequence). The J segment lost 7 bases and the V segment lost 3 bases, leaving 7 bases of the junction unmatched. The CDR3 is 14 residues long. The CDR3 nucleotides read TGCAGTGCTAGCGGCGGGGGGGTGAGGAATGAGCAGTTCTTC. Its protein is CSASGGGVRNEQFF.

This clonotype was seen a handful of times. The chain is built from TRBV5-1 and TRBJ2-7; tentative D call: TRBD1 (5 bases). This CDR3 region has 15 residues. Trimming removed 3 bases from V and 3 bases from J, with 16 bases in between. The germline V gene encodes CDR1 SGHRS and CDR2 YFSETQ. Here the CDR3 DNA reads TGCGCCAGCAGCTCAACAGGACAACTTAACTACGAGCAGTACTTC. It codes for CASSSTGQLNYEQYF.

On this clonotype itself: This may be a read error, as it is one base from a much larger clone. The chain uses TRBV29-1 and TRBJ2-5, with no clear D. The J call may not be correct, given that the DNA end is closer to TRBJ2-7. The CDR3 is 11 amino acids. Germline V gives CDR1 SQVTM, CDR2 ANQGSEA. CDR3 nucleotide sequence: TGCAGCGTTGGTAGGCAATACGAGCAGTACTTC. Protein: CSVGRQYEQYF.

This clonotype showed up just once. One end of the junction varies from germline; a read error may be responsible. V usage is TRBV7-9 and J usage is TRBJ2-5, with 12 bases identical to TRBD2. Germline CDR1 is SEHNR and CDR2 is FQNEAQ (reference sequence). The CDR3 totals 15 residues. Here the CDR3 reads CASNLRTSGDETQYF. CDR3 DNA sequence: TGTGCCAGCAACTTACGGACTAGCGGGGATGAGACCCAGTACTTC.

In this sample, this clonotype turned up a few times. The gene calls are TRBV27 and TRBJ2-4; weak D call: TRBD2 (7 bases). Germline CDR1 and CDR2: MNHEY and SMNVEV (reference sequence). V was pared by 4 bases and J by 1 base, with 14 bases between. This CDR3 contains 16 residues. CDR3 in DNA: TGTGCCAGCAGTTACTTAGGGGGGGTGGCCAAAAACATTCAGTACTTC. It encodes CASSYLGGVAKNIQYF.

The rearrangement links TRBV5-5 to TRBJ2-5; D is ambiguous. This CDR3 contains 13 residues. CDR1 SGHKS and CDR2 YYEKEE come from the germline V gene (reference sequence). V was clipped by 4 bases and J by 11 bases, with 18 bases between them. The CDR3 loop reads CASSLSQEYEQYF. The CDR3 nucleotides are TGTGCCAGCAGCCTAAGCCAGGAGTATGAGCAGTACTTC.

Turning to this clonotype: A read error may account for a junction end that differs from germline. V is TRBV18 and J is TRBJ2-4, with D maybe TRBD1 (5 bases). The J call may not be correct, given that the DNA end is closer to TRBJ2-7. CDR3 length: 12 amino acids. Germline V gene sequence: CDR1 KGHSH, CDR2 LQKENI. Written as DNA, the CDR3 is TGTGCCGGCTCACCAGGGATGTACGAGCAGTACTTC. It is translated as CAGSPGMYEQYF.

The rearrangement links TRBV27 to TRBJ2-5, with 7 bases that match TRBD2. Germline values: CDR1 MNHEY, CDR2 SMNVEV (reference sequence). The CDR3 sequence is 14 residues long. Trimming removed 5 bases from V and 6 bases from J; junction bases left unmatched: 9. The CDR3 DNA reads as TGTGCCAGCAGTATAGGACTAGGCGAAAAGACCCAGTACTTC. Protein product: CASSIGLGEKTQYF.

This clonotype was picked up many times. This rearrangement joins TRBV12-3 or TRBV12-4 to TRBJ2-7; 9 positions match TRBD1. V dropped 6 bases and J dropped 2; count of bases not matched to a gene: 8. This CDR3 spans 15 amino acids. Here the CDR3 DNA reads TGTGCCAGCAGCCCTGTCGGGACAGGGACCTACGAGCAGTACTTC. It specifies CASSPVGTGTYEQYF.

The chain joins TRBV5-1 to TRBJ1-5; weak D call: TRBD1 (5 bases). Germline V gives CDR1 SGHRS, CDR2 YFSETQ. The CDR3 sequence is 13 residues long. Trimming removed 7 bases from V and 3 bases from J, with 11 bases in between. The CDR3 DNA reads TGCGCCAGCGCTCCGGGACCCAATCAGCCCCAGCATTTT. This sequence encodes CASAPGPNQPQHF.

This clonotype has a handful of counts. The chain carries TRBV10-3 and TRBJ2-7; 9 bases are a match to TRBD1. The junction had 6 bases not matched to a gene; V was cut back by 3 bases and J by 6 bases. CDR3 length: 14 residues. Germline assignment: CDR1 ENHRY and CDR2 SYGVKD. CDR3 loop: CAISDRDRVFEQYF. The CDR3 DNA follows: TGTGCCATCAGTGATCGGGACAGGGTTTTCGAGCAGTACTTC.

Concerning this clonotype: Since no conserved phenylalanine or tryptophan closes the CDR3, a read error is the likely cause. This rearrangement joins TRBV12-3 or TRBV12-4 to TRBJ2-7; D might be TRBD1 or TRBD2, each matching 5 bases. The CDR3 totals 12 residues. Trimming shortened V by 6 bases and J by 2 bases, and 8 bases separated the two germline ends. The DNA of the CDR3 is TGTGCCAGCAGCCTGGGGGCCTACGAGCAGTACTCC. It specifies CASSLGAYEQYS.

The rearrangement joins TRBV28 to TRBJ2-3; no clear D. The CDR3 extends over 13 amino acids. The ends were cut back, 8 bases at V and 5 bases at J, with 14 bases in the middle. CDR1 and CDR2 (germline): MDHEN, SYDVKM. The CDR3 reads CASETAVIDTQYF. The CDR3 bases are TGTGCCAGCGAGACGGCGGTGATAGATACGCAGTATTTT.

The chain has TRBV5-1 and TRBJ1-2; D call uncertain. The CDR3 is 12 residues long. Per the germline V gene, CDR1 is SGHRS and CDR2 is YFSETQ. V was shortened by 7 bases and J by 2 bases, with 9 bases between the two germline ends. In DNA, the CDR3 is TGCGCCAGCGGGGAAGCGAACTATGGCTACACCTTC. Its protein is CASGEANYGYTF.

This clonotype has only a few counts. The chain employs TRBV4-1 and TRBJ2-4; TRBD1 matches 7 bases. The CDR3 is 13 residues long. CDR1 is MGHRA, CDR2 YSYEKL, per germline. Trimming took 5 bases from V and 13 from J; bases not matched to a gene: 11. CDR3 sequence (DNA): TGCGCCAGCAGCTCCCGGGACAGCTACGGGCAGTACTTC. Its translation: CASSSRDSYGQYF.

The chain uses TRBV12-3 or TRBV12-4 and TRBJ2-7; TRBD2 matches 10 bases. The CDR3 is 14 amino acids. The ends lost 4 bases at V and 6 bases at J; junction bases unmatched: 6. The CDR3 sequence: CASSWKREGGEQYF. In DNA form, the CDR3 reads TGTGCCAGCAGTTGGAAGCGGGAGGGGGGCGAGCAGTACTTC.